This T cell receptor beta chain was identified in a study of T cells in Graves' hyperthyroidism and ophthalmopathy. Patients aged 18 to 65 had newly diagnosed hyperthyroidism of under 2 months' duration. Lactation, pregnancy, other autoimmune disease or uncontrolled infection led to exclusion of patients. This clonotype was counted at least ten times. TCR beta CDR3 regions were amplified from RNA transcripts. A first-round RT-PCR of the TCR CDR3 used the HTBI primer set. TCRdb passed the multiplex PCR reads through MiXCR, listing each CDR3 protein once. The sample contains about 550,000 distinct CDR3 sequences, about 20% of which appear only once. Trimming cost V 7 bases and J 6 bases; bases outside gene matches: 8. The CDR3 sequence is 15 residues long. Germline V gene data show CDR1 as MDHEN and CDR2 as SYDVKM.

This TCR derives from a man younger than 35 with Graves' hyperthyroidism. The material sequenced was blood. The rearrangement joins TRBV28 to TRBJ2-2, with 10 bases that match TRBD2. The CDR3: CASNPGLAFSGELFF. As DNA, the CDR3 is TGTGCCAGCAACCCGGGACTAGCGTTTTCCGGGGAGCTGTTTTTT.